This TCR beta chain was observed in a study of Ad26.COV2.S vaccination and SARS-CoV-2 variants. Treatment given: roughly 20 received Ad26.COV2.S at low or high dose, single or two shots; 5 received placebo; per-sample allocation not given. Sampling was performed 63 days after the first vaccine or placebo injection. Donor was an adult aged 18-55 years in Boston. V lost 5 bases and J 8 bases, leaving 7 bases between the germline ends. CDR1 and CDR2 (germline): SGHAT, FQDESV (reference sequence). This CDR3 contains 11 residues. This table comes from immunoSEQ multiplex PCR, and its TCRdb copy is limited to in-frame clones, with some not included. The repertoire holds roughly 700,000 clones, with approximately 88% as singletons.

This material consisted of peripheral blood, taken in a trial of Ad26.COV2.S vaccine versus placebo. The V and J genes are TRBV11-1 and TRBJ2-1; D not certain. The origin of this receptor is a person between 18 and 65 years old who received the Ad26.COV2.S COVID-19 vaccine or a placebo. DNA of the CDR3: TGTGCCAGCAGCCTCCTGGATGAGCAGTTCTTC. It encodes CASSLLDEQFF. The full variable domain, in which reference TRBV11-1 and TRBJ2-1 provide the parts outside the CDR3, is EAEVAQSPRYKITEKSQAVAFWCDPISGHATLYWYRQILGQGPELLVQFQDESVVDDSQLPKDRFSAERLKGVDSTLKIQPAELGDSAMYLCASSLLDEQFFGPGTRLTVL.